These T cell receptor beta chains were read from a single sample in a study of blood T cell repertoires in COVID-19. Profiled with immunoSEQ multiplex PCR; TCRdb holds only in-frame clones, not every one. The profile shows some 44,000 clones, about 91% of them singletons. The specimen was peripheral blood. Every receptor here comes from a man aged 55 to 69 with active COVID-19. Each CDR3 is given with its conserved first and last residue. The D gene is left open where the match is weak. Clone sizes are given selectively: once, few, many, or a class where the clone is expanded.

V: TRBV18; J: TRBJ2-1; size: .; D: TRBD1; DNA: TGTGCCAGCTCACCTGGAATCGGGACAGGGCTCAATGAGCAGTTCTTC; CDR3: CASSPGIGTGLNEQFF
V: TRBV28; J: TRBJ2-7; size: .; D: TRBD1; DNA: TGTGCCAGCAGCTCCCGACAGGGGGCTGAAGAGCAGTACTTC; CDR3: CASSSRQGAEEQYF
V: TRBV7-2; J: TRBJ2-3; size: .; D: TRBD2; DNA: TGTGCCAGCAGTCCGAGACTAGCGGGCACAGATACGCAGTATTTT; CDR3: CASSPRLAGTDTQYF
V: TRBV3-1/TRBV3-2; J: TRBJ2-7; size: .; D: TRBD2; DNA: TGTGCCAGCACCCTAGCGGGGGGCGCAGAGTACGAGCAGTACTTC; CDR3: CASTLAGGAEYEQYF
V: TRBV2; J: TRBJ2-4; size: .; D: TRBD1; DNA: TGTGCCAGCAGTTCCCGGGACAGTGGGTTCCTAGCCAAAAACATTCAGTACTTC; CDR3: CASSSRDSGFLAKNIQYF
V: TRBV7-9; J: TRBJ2-2; size: .; D: TRBD1; DNA: TGTGCCAGCAGCTTATGGCGAGGGGGCGTCGGCACCGGGGAGCTGTTTTTT; CDR3: CASSLWRGGVGTGELFF
V: TRBV7-2; J: TRBJ2-5; size: few; D: TRBD2; DNA: TGTGCCAGCAGCTTAGGACGACGGGGGGAAGAGACCCAGTACTTC; CDR3: CASSLGRRGEETQYF
V: TRBV6-5; J: TRBJ2-7; size: few; D: .; DNA: TGTGCCAGCAATCGGGCGGGCGGAGGGAGCTACGAGCAGTACTTC; CDR3: CASNRAGGGSYEQYF
V: TRBV14; J: TRBJ1-1; size: .; D: TRBD1; DNA: TGTGCCAGCAGCGACGTAACCAGGGGGCTAGGCACTGAAGCTTTCTTT; CDR3: CASSDVTRGLGTEAFF
V: TRBV4-1; J: TRBJ1-3; size: .; D: .; DNA: TGCGCCAGCAGCCAAGTCACCTCTGGAGGCACCATATATTTT; CDR3: CASSQVTSGGTIYF
V: TRBV5-1; J: TRBJ2-3; size: .; D: .; DNA: TGCGCCAGCAGCTTGGGACAGTACACAGATACGCAGTATTTT; CDR3: CASSLGQYTDTQYF
V: TRBV13; J: TRBJ1-3; size: .; D: TRBD1; DNA: TGTGCCAGCAGCTCAGAGGACAGGGCTGGAAACACCATATATTTT; CDR3: CASSSEDRAGNTIYF
V: TRBV21-1; J: TRBJ1-5; size: .; D: .; DNA: TGTGCCAGCAGCAAAGAGTTTGGGGGGACAGGGTCCTTTCGGTGGCCCCAGCATTTT; CDR3: CASSKEFGGTGSFRWPQHF
V: TRBV7-7; J: TRBJ2-1; size: .; D: .; DNA: TGTGCTAGCAGCTTGAACCGCGACAATGAGCAGTTCTTC; CDR3: CASSLNRDNEQFF
V: TRBV5-8; J: TRBJ1-1; size: .; D: .; DNA: TGTGCCAGCAGCGTTCCGGGACAAAAGAACACTGAAGCTTTCTTT; CDR3: CASSVPGQKNTEAFF
V: TRBV18; J: TRBJ2-3; size: .; D: .; DNA: TGTGCCAGCTCACCACCGAACGAAGGGGCTAAAGATACGCAGTATTTT; CDR3: CASSPPNEGAKDTQYF
V: TRBV29-1; J: TRBJ1-1; size: few; D: .; DNA: TGCAGCGCCGGTGTTGGAGGGGCGAACACTGAAGCTTTCTTT; CDR3: CSAGVGGANTEAFF
V: TRBV6-4; J: TRBJ1-3; size: .; D: .; DNA: TGTGCCAGCAGTAACAGAAACACCATATATTTT; CDR3: CASSNRNTIYF
V: TRBV30; J: TRBJ2-7; size: .; D: .; DNA: TGTGCCTGGAGTGTGAAATTAACAGGGATGTACGAGCAGTACTTC; CDR3: CAWSVKLTGMYEQYF
V: TRBV19; J: TRBJ1-2; size: .; D: TRBD1; DNA: TGTGCCAGTAAAACTCCGGGACAGGGGAACTATGGCTACACCTTC; CDR3: CASKTPGQGNYGYTF
V: TRBV4-2; J: TRBJ2-1; size: .; D: .; DNA: TGTGCCAGCAGCCAAGAGGGGGGATCCTACAATGAGCAGTTCTTC; CDR3: CASSQEGGSYNEQFF
V: TRBV15; J: TRBJ2-5; size: .; D: .; DNA: TGTGCCACCAGCGGAACCGGGATAAAAGAGACCCAGTACTTC; CDR3: CATSGTGIKETQYF
V: TRBV6-4; J: TRBJ2-2; size: .; D: .; DNA: TGTGCCAGCAGTATCAGGGTTGGGACCGGGGAGCTGTTTTTT; CDR3: CASSIRVGTGELFF
V: TRBV19; J: TRBJ2-3; size: .; D: TRBD2; DNA: TGTGCCAGTAGCGGGGGACTAGCGGCAGATACGCAGTATTTT; CDR3: CASSGGLAADTQYF
V: TRBV6-6; J: TRBJ1-2; size: .; D: TRBD1; DNA: TGTGCCAGCAGTCCCGACAGGGACCGAGGCTACACCTTC; CDR3: CASSPDRDRGYTF
V: TRBV7-2; J: TRBJ2-7; size: .; D: .; DNA: TGTGCCAGCAGCTTAGACAGTAGCTCCTACGAGCAGTACTTC; CDR3: CASSLDSSSYEQYF
V: TRBV28; J: TRBJ1-3; size: .; D: TRBD1; DNA: TGTGCCAGCTGGAACAGGGGGCAGGGAAACACCATATATTTT; CDR3: CASWNRGQGNTIYF
V: TRBV19; J: TRBJ1-3; size: .; D: .; DNA: TGTGCCAGTAGTATTGGGGGGGGTATGCTCGGAAACACCATATATTTT; CDR3: CASSIGGGMLGNTIYF
V: TRBV5-1; J: TRBJ1-2; size: .; D: .; DNA: TGCGCCAGCAGCTTGGGACAGACTGACTATGGCTACACCTTC; CDR3: CASSLGQTDYGYTF
V: TRBV21-1; J: TRBJ2-7; size: .; D: .; DNA: TGTGCCAGCAGCAAAGTGAACAGGGGAGGCTACGAGCAGTACTTC; CDR3: CASSKVNRGGYEQYF
V: TRBV6-1; J: TRBJ1-2; size: .; D: .; DNA: TGTGCCAGCAGTGAAGTTAACAGATCCTATGGCTACACCTTC; CDR3: CASSEVNRSYGYTF
V: TRBV28; J: TRBJ2-2; size: .; D: .; DNA: TGTGCCAGCAGTTCGGGACAGAACACCGGGGAGCTGTTTTTT; CDR3: CASSSGQNTGELFF
V: TRBV2; J: TRBJ2-5; size: .; D: TRBD1; DNA: TGTGCCAGCAGTAATACAGGGGGTCAGACCCAGTACTTC; CDR3: CASSNTGGQTQYF
V: TRBV19; J: TRBJ1-1; size: .; D: .; DNA: TGTGCCAGTAGTATGGCCAGGAACACTGAAGCTTTCTTT; CDR3: CASSMARNTEAFF
V: TRBV5-3; J: TRBJ2-5; size: once; D: TRBD2; DNA: TGTGCCAGAAGCTTATCTAGCGGGGGAAACCAAGAGACCCAGTACTTC; CDR3: CARSLSSGGNQETQYF
V: TRBV2; J: TRBJ2-5; size: .; D: TRBD1; DNA: TGTGCCAGCAGGTTTTCCGGGACAGCCGCAGAGACCCAGTACTTC; CDR3: CASRFSGTAAETQYF
V: TRBV9; J: TRBJ1-2; size: .; D: TRBD1; DNA: TGTGCCAGCAGCGTCGACCGACAGGGCAGCTACACCTTC; CDR3: CASSVDRQGSYTF
V: TRBV19; J: TRBJ1-6; size: .; D: TRBD1; DNA: TGTGCCAGTAGTCCGGGACAGGGCGGATCACCCCTCCACTTT; CDR3: CASSPGQGGSPLHF
V: TRBV7-6; J: TRBJ1-2; size: .; D: .; DNA: TGTGCCAGCAGCTTAAACTTCGGCTACACCTTC; CDR3: CASSLNFGYTF
V: TRBV5-6; J: TRBJ1-1; size: .; D: .; DNA: TGTGCCAGCAGCGTGCCCCGGGGGGACACTGAAGCTTTCTTT; CDR3: CASSVPRGDTEAFF
V: TRBV6-2/TRBV6-3; J: TRBJ1-6; size: .; D: .; DNA: TGTGCCAGCAGTCAACTCGGGAATTCACCCCTCCACTTT; CDR3: CASSQLGNSPLHF
V: TRBV28; J: TRBJ2-7; size: .; D: .; DNA: TGTGCCAGCAGTCCCCAGGGGTCCGCCTCCTACGAGCAGTACTTC; CDR3: CASSPQGSASYEQYF
V: TRBV5-1; J: TRBJ1-2; size: .; D: TRBD1; DNA: TGCGCCAGCAGCTTGGAACAGGGGGCCCGTGGCTACACCTTC; CDR3: CASSLEQGARGYTF
V: TRBV29-1; J: TRBJ2-1; size: .; D: TRBD2; DNA: TGCAGCGCCGAAGACCCAGGGACTAGCTCCTACAATGAGCAGTTCTTC; CDR3: CSAEDPGTSSYNEQFF
V: TRBV6-5; J: TRBJ1-2; size: .; D: .; DNA: TGTGCCAGCAGTCCGATGGAGGGATCTGGCTACACCTTC; CDR3: CASSPMEGSGYTF
V: TRBV6-5; J: TRBJ1-6; size: .; D: .; DNA: TGTGCCAGCAGCCTGGACACAGGTTCACCCCTCCACTTT; CDR3: CASSLDTGSPLHF
V: TRBV30; J: TRBJ1-2; size: .; D: .; DNA: TGTGCCTGGAGTTTCGGGCGGGGCGGGAACTATGGCTACACCTTC; CDR3: CAWSFGRGGNYGYTF
V: TRBV24-1; J: TRBJ1-1; size: .; D: TRBD1; DNA: TGTGCCACCTCTGGGACAGTGAACACTGAAGCTTTCTTT; CDR3: CATSGTVNTEAFF
V: TRBV9; J: TRBJ2-3; size: .; D: TRBD2; DNA: TGTGCCAGCAGCGTAGGGGAGGGACGCGGGAGAAGCACAGATACGCAGTATTTT; CDR3: CASSVGEGRGRSTDTQYF
V: TRBV5-4; J: TRBJ1-6; size: once; D: TRBD1; DNA: TGTGCCAGCAGGGGGGGGGACAGGGCCTATTCACCCCTCCACTTT; CDR3: CASRGGDRAYSPLHF